The TCR beta chain under discussion was sequenced for a study of blood T cell repertoires in COVID-19. Study-level information: Italy, Spain and the United States were the sources of the convalescent and acute COVID-19 samples. In each case, the material was cDNA or gDNA derived from T cells, B-cell-depleted T cells, or PBMCs.

This CDR3 contains 15 residues. V lost 3 bases, J lost 1 base, and 10 bases lay in between. Germline V gene lookup returns CDR1 LNHDA and CDR2 SQIVND (reference sequence). In the original processing: How many nucleated cells were present was estimated from reference gene primer amplification. Generated by immunoSEQ multiplex PCR, the TCRdb table keeps only in-frame clones and is missing some. That table furnishes V, J and clone size, whereas the DNA furnished D and trimming. The sample lists about 110,000 clones, about 80% occurring once. The TCR originated in a woman of 80 years or more with acute or convalescent COVID-19. J is TRBJ1-5 and V is TRBV19; the D is unclear. Sequenced: peripheral blood. The CDR3 DNA reads TGTGCCAGTAGTATCCATCCGGTGAGCAATCAGCCCCAGCATTTT. Translating it yields CASSIHPVSNQPQHF.